The sequence of this T cell receptor (beta chain) was determined in a study of T cell changes during pregnancy in multiple sclerosis. The CDR3 length is 14 residues. Between the trimmed V and J ends, which lost 2 bases and 1 base, there was a span of 8 bases. The germline gives CDR1 WNHNN, CDR2 SYGVQD (reference sequence). Sequencing used immunoSEQ multiplex PCR; TCRdb keeps in-frame clones, though not all of them. In the table there are tens of thousands of clones, over 85% of which are singletons. The genes are TRBV10-1 and TRBJ1-2; maybe TRBD1 (5 bases). Sample: peripheral blood, taken in the second trimester of pregnancy. This sequence originates from a female donor in good health, enrolled as a control in a pregnancy study. The CDR3 here is CASSEGGNNYGYTF. CDR3 nucleotide sequence: TGCGCCAGCAGTGAGGGGGGGAATAACTATGGCTACACCTTC.